This TCR beta chain originates from a study of CXCR3-negative and CXCR3-positive naive CD8 T cells. Notes on this clonotype: Its antigen is as yet unknown.

Study outcomes and limitations: In CXCR3-positive naive cells, the TRB CDR3s were more hydrophobic than in CXCR3-negative naive cells. High diversity, comparable across both naive subsets, contrasted with much lower diversity in memory CD8+ cells.

This CDR3 region has 16 residues. CDR1 is MNHEY and CDR2 is SVGEGT in the germline V gene. The method, 5' RACE with UMI labels, was used to prepare the TRB cDNA libraries. Reanalyzing the 5' RACE reads, TCRdb keeps one entry per CDR3 protein, without DNA. Its table records 130,000 to 150,000 distinct CDR3 sequences. The sequenced sample consisted of naive CXCR3+ CD8+ T cells from blood. Subset in this sample: CD45RO-CCR7+CD27+CD95- naive CD8+ T cells expressing CXCR3 (TNR3+). This clonotype was sampled from a human donor in good health. Some clones in this sample may be carry-over from other donors' samples. This chain links TRBV6-2 or TRBV6-3 with TRBJ2-1; TCRdb selects TRBD1, and the lack of DNA leaves this call unchecked. The chain's CDR3 is CASSSPDRDDLNEQFF.